The source of this T cell receptor beta chain is a study of shared clonotypes between healthy human individuals. The study, taken as a whole, reports: Inspection by rarefaction showed sorted-subset sequencing to be incomplete despite large depth.

Healthy adults negative for HIV, lacking recent acute infections or vaccinations, served as donors. Germline V gives CDR1 SEHNR, CDR2 FQNEAQ (reference sequence). The length of the CDR3 is 15 residues. J gave up 15 bases and V 0 bases, and 9 bases lay outside the gene matches. Sequenced by immunoSEQ multiplex PCR; TCRdb stores in-frame clones only, minus some. The sample has about 1 million clones; 60% to 80% are singletons. Remarks on this clone: Its antigen is not known.

Sequencing was carried out using memory CD4+ T cells sorted from blood. Subset described: CD45RA-negative fraction. V gene TRBV7-9 combines with J gene TRBJ2-1; the match to TRBD2 covers 12 bases. This receptor was taken from a man younger than 30 in good health. This CDR3 reads CASSLAGTSGQWAFF. The CDR3 DNA follows: TGTGCCAGCAGCTTAGCCGGGACTAGCGGGCAATGGGCGTTCTTC.